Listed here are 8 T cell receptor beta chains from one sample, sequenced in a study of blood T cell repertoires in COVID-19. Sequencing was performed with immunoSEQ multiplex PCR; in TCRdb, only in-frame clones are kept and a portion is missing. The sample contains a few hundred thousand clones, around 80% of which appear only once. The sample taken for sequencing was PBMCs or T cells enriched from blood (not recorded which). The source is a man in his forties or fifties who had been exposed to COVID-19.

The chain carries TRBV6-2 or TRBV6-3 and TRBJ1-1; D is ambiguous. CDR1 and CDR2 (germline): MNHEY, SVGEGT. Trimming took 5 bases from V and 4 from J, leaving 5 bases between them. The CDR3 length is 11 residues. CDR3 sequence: CASSRGTEAFF. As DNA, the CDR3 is TGTGCCAGCAGTCGGGGCACTGAAGCTTTCTTT.

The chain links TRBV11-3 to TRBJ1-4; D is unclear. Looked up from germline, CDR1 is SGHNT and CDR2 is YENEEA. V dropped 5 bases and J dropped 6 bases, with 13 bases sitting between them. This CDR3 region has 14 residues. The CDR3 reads CASSPPPGYEKLFF. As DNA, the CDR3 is TGTGCCAGCAGCCCCCCCCCGGGGTATGAAAAACTGTTTTTT.

CDR3 bases: TGTGCCAGCAGCGTAGCCACCTTGGACACTTATGGCTACACCTTC. Its protein product is CASSVATLDTYGYTF. The V and J genes are TRBV9 and TRBJ1-2; maybe TRBD1 (5 bases). CDR1 is SGDLS, CDR2 YYNGEE, per germline. V shed 0 bases and J shed 5 bases, with 14 bases lying between them. CDR3 length: 15 residues.

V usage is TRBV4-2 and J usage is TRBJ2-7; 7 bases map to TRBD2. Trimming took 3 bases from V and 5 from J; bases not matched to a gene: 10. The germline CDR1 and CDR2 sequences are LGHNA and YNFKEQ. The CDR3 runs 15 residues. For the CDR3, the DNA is TGTGCCAGCAGCCAGACAGCGGGAAACAGCCACGAGCAGTACTTC. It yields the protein CASSQTAGNSHEQYF.

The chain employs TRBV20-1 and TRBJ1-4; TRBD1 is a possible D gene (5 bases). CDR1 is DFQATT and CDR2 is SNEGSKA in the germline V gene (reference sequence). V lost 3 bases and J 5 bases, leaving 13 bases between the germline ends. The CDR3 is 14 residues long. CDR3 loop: CSASQGLQNEKLFF. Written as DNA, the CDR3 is TGCAGTGCTAGTCAGGGTCTCCAAAATGAAAAACTGTTTTTT.

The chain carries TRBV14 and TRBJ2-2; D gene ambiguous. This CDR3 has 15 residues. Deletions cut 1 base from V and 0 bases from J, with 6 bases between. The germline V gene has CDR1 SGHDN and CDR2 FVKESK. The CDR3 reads CASSQASSNTGELFF. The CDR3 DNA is TGTGCCAGCAGCCAAGCTTCCTCGAACACCGGGGAGCTGTTTTTT.

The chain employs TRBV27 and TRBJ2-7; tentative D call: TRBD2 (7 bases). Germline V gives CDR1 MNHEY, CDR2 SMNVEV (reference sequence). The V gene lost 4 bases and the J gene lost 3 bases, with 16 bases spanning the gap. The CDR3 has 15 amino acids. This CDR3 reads CASSSAGADDYEQYF. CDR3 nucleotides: TGTGCCAGCAGTTCCGCGGGGGCGGACGACTACGAGCAGTACTTC.

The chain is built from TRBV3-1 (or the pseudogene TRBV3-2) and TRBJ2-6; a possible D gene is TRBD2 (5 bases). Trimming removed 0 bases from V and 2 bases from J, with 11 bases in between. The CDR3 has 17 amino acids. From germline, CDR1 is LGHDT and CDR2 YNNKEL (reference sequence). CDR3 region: CASSQDESGAGANVLTF. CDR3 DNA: TGTGCCAGCAGCCAAGATGAATCCGGGGCTGGGGCCAACGTCCTGACTTTC.